Reported below is one TCR beta chain. This sample was included in a study of T cell responses to AZD1222 COVID-19 vaccine. The CDR3 covers 14 residues. Germline-derived CDR1 and CDR2 are SGHNT and YYREEE (reference sequence). V was trimmed by 2 bases and J by 6 bases, leaving 9 bases between them. TCRdb keeps only in-frame clones here, not all; method: immunoSEQ multiplex PCR. The sample shows some 86,000 clones, 65% to 85% of them seen only once. The chain recombines TRBV5-4 with TRBJ1-6, with a tentative D call TRBD1 (5 bases). This clonotype was sampled from an adult in good health. The sequenced sample was peripheral blood, obtained on day 0 of AZD1222 vaccination. The CDR3 reads CASSFREVNSPLHF. The CDR3 region has the DNA TGTGCCAGCAGCTTCAGGGAGGTTAATTCACCCCTCCACTTT.